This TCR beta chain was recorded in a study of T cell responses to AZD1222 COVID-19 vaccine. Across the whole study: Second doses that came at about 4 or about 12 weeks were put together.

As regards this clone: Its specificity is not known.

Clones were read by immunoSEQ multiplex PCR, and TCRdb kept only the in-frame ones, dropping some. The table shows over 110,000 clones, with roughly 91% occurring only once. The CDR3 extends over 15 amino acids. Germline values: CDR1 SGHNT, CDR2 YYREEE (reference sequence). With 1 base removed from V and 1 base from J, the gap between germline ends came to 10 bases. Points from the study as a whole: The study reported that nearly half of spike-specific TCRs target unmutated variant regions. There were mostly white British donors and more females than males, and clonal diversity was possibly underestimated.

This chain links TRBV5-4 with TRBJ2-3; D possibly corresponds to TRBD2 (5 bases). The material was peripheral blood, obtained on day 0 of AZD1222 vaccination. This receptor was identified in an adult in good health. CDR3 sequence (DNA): TGTGCCAGCAGCTTGTCCCTAGCCCGCACAGATACGCAGTATTTT. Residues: CASSLSLARTDTQYF.